This TCR beta chain was sequenced in a study of T cells expressing NK-cell markers. Germline CDR1 reads SGHRS; CDR2 reads YFSETQ. The CDR3 extends over 15 amino acids. TCRdb re-called the 5' RACE reads and shows each CDR3 protein once, DNA omitted. The sample has fewer than 300,000 distinct CDR3 sequences. The chain employs TRBV5-1 and TRBJ2-2. Input material: blood T cells: a sorted CD56 or NKG2C T cell subset, CD4+ or CD8+ T cells, or bulk PBMC T cells (not recorded which). This TCR derives from a woman between 18 and 70 years old in good health. The CDR3 sequence: CASMSLGSITGELFF. The complete variable domain, with remaining parts taken from reference TRBV5-1 and TRBJ2-2, reads KAGVTQTPRYLIKTRGQQVTLSCSPISGHRSVSWYQQTPGQGLQFLFEYFSETQRNKGNFPGRFSGRQFSNSRSEMNVSTLELGDSALYLCASMSLGSITGELFFGEGSRLTVL.